This T cell receptor (beta chain) was found in a study of OX40 agonist ivuxolimab in advanced cancers. Study in general: Ivuxolimab, an antibody that agonizes OX40 (CD134), was administered to the patients. Three patients showed partial responses: one hepatocellular carcinoma and two cutaneous melanoma cases. The group had a mean age of roughly 65 years, ranged from about 23 to 85, and was roughly 83% male.

As to this clone: Its target is unknown.

Findings and limits, study-wide: Low normalized clonal expansion also occurred in some nonresponding patients.

Trimming took off 3 bases at V and 7 bases at J, with 12 bases between the two ends. CDR1 is GTSNPN and CDR2 is SVGIG in the germline V gene (reference sequence). The length of the CDR3 is 12 residues. Method: immunoSEQ multiplex PCR; TCRdb's copy keeps in-frame clones and lacks some. The sample has around 80,000 clones, roughly 90% seen once. This sequence originates from an adult with an advanced solid tumor such as melanoma, head and neck, liver or kidney cancer. Sequenced material: CD4+ or CD8+ T cells sorted from blood, taken in a trial of the OX40 agonist ivuxolimab. This sequence joins TRBV30 and TRBJ1-2; no firm D call. CDR3 DNA: TGTGCCTGGAGCCTCCTCGGCCGTGGCTACACCTTC. Residues: CAWSLLGRGYTF.